Listed below are T cell receptor beta chains from one sample, sequenced in a study of cytomegalovirus exposure and HLA in healthy donors. Measured with immunoSEQ multiplex PCR; TCRdb has only the in-frame clones, and not every one. The repertoire holds 80,000 to 100,000 clones, with over 55% as singletons. Sequencing was done on a sample of PBMCs. All receptors come from a woman younger than 30 in good health and CMV-seropositive. CDR3s include the opening cysteine and the closing phenylalanine or tryptophan. D genes are given only for firm matches. For some rows the clone size is stated as once, few or many, or as a class when expanded; others skip it.

cdr3_nt cdr3_aa d_call cdr3_length j_call v_call clone_size
TGTGCCAGCAGCGCCCGGGACAGAAATAGCAATCAGCCCCAGCATTTT CASSARDRNSNQPQHF TRBD1 16 TRBJ1-5 TRBV9 -
TGTGCCAGCAGCTGGGATATACAGGGGATAGAGACCCAGTACTTC CASSWDIQGIETQYF TRBD1 15 TRBJ2-5 TRBV11-2 -
TGTGCCAGTAGACTTAGCTGGAACACCGGGGAGCTGTTTTTT CASRLSWNTGELFF - 14 TRBJ2-2 TRBV19 -
TGTGCCAGCAGTTCGGGACAGGCCTCGAAAACCGGGGAGCTGTTTTTT CASSSGQASKTGELFF TRBD1 16 TRBJ2-2 TRBV28 -
TGTGCCAGCAAGCCCCCAGGACTAGCCGATGAGCAGTTCTTC CASKPPGLADEQFF TRBD2 14 TRBJ2-1 TRBV2 -
TGCGCCAGCAGCCAGACTAGCGGAGTTAACACCGGGGAGCTGTTTTTT CASSQTSGVNTGELFF TRBD2 16 TRBJ2-2 TRBV5-1 -
TGTGCCAGCCGCTCCGTGGAGCTCTATGGCTACACCTTC CASRSVELYGYTF - 13 TRBJ1-2 TRBV27 -
TGTGCCAGCGGACAGGGAAATGAAAAACTGTTTTTT CASGQGNEKLFF TRBD1 12 TRBJ1-4 TRBV6-1 -
TGTGCCAGCAGTTTATCACCGGGGGGAGCTGAAGCTTTCTTT CASSLSPGGAEAFF - 14 TRBJ1-1 TRBV27 -
TGTGCCAGCTCACCTCCTACCGGGACAGCCGGTGGCTACACCTTC CASSPPTGTAGGYTF TRBD1 15 TRBJ1-2 TRBV18 -
TGTGCCAGCAGTGACGGGGACAGAGAAACAGATACGCAGTATTTT CASSDGDRETDTQYF TRBD1 15 TRBJ2-3 TRBV2 -
TGTGCCAGCAGCTTGATGGGACAGGGGGCCGAGCAGTACTTC CASSLMGQGAEQYF TRBD1 14 TRBJ2-7 TRBV7-2 -
TGTGCCAGCAGCTTAGAGTGGGGGGTCCCCACAGATACGCAGTATTTT CASSLEWGVPTDTQYF - 16 TRBJ2-3 TRBV7-8 -
TGTGCCAGCAGGGTAGAGGAGATCTCCTACGAGCAGTACTTC CASRVEEISYEQYF - 14 TRBJ2-7 TRBV2 once
TGTGCCAGCAGCAGCCGACAGGCCAGCTATGGCTACACCTTC CASSSRQASYGYTF - 14 TRBJ1-2 TRBV6-5 -